Here is one T cell receptor (beta chain) with its context. Antigen unknown. Clones were read by immunoSEQ multiplex PCR, and TCRdb kept only the in-frame ones, dropping some. Of some 45,000 clones in the sample, over 70% were seen once. This sample stems from a study of CD4 T cells in relation to SARS-CoV-2 and coronaviruses. The wider study: After approximately 10 days of antigen culture, PBMC TCR beta CDR3s were sequenced.

The CDR3 is made up of 17 amino acids. Germline CDR1 reads MDHEN; CDR2 reads SYDVKM. The junction had 18 bases not matched to a gene; V was cut back by 6 bases and J by 6 bases. CD4 enrichment then naive enrichment separated naive from memory CD4+ cells. Specimen: naive CD4+ T cells from PBMCs, cultured in vitro. Subset indicated: naive CD4+ T cells isolated by negative enrichment. The chain employs TRBV28 and TRBJ2-7; 9 bases are shared with TRBD2. This clonotype was sampled from an adult with COVID-19. CDR3 sequence (DNA): TGTGCCAGCAGCCCACGAAAACCGGGACTAGCTCAAGGCGAGCAGTACTTC. This encodes CASSPRKPGLAQGEQYF.